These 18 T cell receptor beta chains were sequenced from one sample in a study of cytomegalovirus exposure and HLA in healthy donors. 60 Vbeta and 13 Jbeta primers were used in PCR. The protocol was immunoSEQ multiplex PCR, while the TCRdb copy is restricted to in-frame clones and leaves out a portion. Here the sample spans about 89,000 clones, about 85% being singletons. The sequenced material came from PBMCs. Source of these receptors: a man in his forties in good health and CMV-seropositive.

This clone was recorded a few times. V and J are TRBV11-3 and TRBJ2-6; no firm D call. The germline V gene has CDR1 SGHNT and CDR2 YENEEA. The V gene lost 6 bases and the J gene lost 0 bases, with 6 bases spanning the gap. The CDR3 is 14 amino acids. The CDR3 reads CASSSVSGANVLTF. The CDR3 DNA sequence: TGTGCCAGCAGTTCAGTCTCTGGGGCCAACGTCCTGACTTTC.

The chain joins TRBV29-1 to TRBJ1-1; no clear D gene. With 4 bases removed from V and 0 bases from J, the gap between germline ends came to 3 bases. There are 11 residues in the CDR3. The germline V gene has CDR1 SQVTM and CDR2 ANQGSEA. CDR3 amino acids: CSVAVNTEAFF. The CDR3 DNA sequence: TGCAGCGTTGCAGTGAACACTGAAGCTTTCTTT.

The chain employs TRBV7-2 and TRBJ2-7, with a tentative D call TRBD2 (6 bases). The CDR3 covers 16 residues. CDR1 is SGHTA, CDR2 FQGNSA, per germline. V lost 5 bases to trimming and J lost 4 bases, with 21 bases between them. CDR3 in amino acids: CASSPGTRKGSYEQYF. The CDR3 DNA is TGTGCCAGCAGCCCCGGGACTCGGAAGGGGAGTTACGAGCAGTACTTC.

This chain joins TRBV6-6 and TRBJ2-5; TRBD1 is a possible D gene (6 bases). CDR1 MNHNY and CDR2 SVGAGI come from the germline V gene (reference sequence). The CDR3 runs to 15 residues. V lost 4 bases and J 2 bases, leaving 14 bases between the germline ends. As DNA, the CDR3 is TGTGCCAGCAGTTCAAGGGACACACGACAAGAGACCCAGTACTTC. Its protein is CASSSRDTRQETQYF.

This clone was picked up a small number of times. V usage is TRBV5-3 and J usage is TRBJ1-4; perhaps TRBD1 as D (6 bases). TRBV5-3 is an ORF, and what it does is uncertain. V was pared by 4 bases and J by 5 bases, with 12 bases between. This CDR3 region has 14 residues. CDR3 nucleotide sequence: TGTGCCAGAAGCCCACAGGGAGTAAATGAAAAACTGTTTTTT. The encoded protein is CARSPQGVNEKLFF.

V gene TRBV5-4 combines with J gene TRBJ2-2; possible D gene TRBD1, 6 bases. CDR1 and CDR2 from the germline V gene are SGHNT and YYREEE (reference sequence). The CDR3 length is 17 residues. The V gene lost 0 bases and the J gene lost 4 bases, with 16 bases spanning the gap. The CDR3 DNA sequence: TGTGCCAGCAGCTTGGGGGGATGGGGGCTTAGCACCGGGGAGCTGTTTTTT. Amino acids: CASSLGGWGLSTGELFF.

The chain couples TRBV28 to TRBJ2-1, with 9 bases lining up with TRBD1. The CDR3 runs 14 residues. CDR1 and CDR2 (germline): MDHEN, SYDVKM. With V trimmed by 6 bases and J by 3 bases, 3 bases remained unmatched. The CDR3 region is CASRGQGDYNEQFF. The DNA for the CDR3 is TGTGCCAGCAGGGGACAGGGCGACTACAATGAGCAGTTCTTC.

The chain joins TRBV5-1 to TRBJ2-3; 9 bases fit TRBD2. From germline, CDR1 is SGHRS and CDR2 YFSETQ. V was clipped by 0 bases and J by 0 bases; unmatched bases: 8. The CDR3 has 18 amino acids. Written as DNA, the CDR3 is TGCGCCAGCAGCTTGGCGGGTGGTAGCGGGGGTAGCACAGATACGCAGTATTTT. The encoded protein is CASSLAGGSGGSTDTQYF.

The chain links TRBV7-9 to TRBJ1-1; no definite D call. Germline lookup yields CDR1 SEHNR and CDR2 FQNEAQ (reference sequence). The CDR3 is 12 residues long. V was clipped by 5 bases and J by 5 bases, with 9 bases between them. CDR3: CASSQDFTEAFF. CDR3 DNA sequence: TGTGCCAGCAGCCAGGACTTTACTGAAGCTTTCTTT.

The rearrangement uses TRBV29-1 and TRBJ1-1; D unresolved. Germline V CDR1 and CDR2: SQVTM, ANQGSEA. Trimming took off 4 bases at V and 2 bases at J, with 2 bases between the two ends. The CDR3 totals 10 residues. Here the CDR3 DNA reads TGCAGCGTTGCAAACACTGAAGCTTTCTTT. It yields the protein CSVANTEAFF. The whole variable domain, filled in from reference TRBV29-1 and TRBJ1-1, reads SAVISQKPSRDICQRGTSLTIQCQVDSQVTMMFWYRQQPGQSLTLIATANQGSEATYESGFVIDKFPISRPNLTFSTLTVSNMSPEDSSIYLCSVANTEAFFGQGTRLTVV.

The DNA of the CDR3 is TGTGCCAGCAGTATAGCGGGAGGATACGAGCAGTACTTC. Protein sequence: CASSIAGGYEQYF. The chain couples TRBV6-1 to TRBJ2-7, with 10 bases aligning to TRBD2. Trimming took 5 bases from V and 4 from J; bases not matched to a gene: 2. The germline V gene encodes CDR1 MNHNS and CDR2 SASEGT. The CDR3 has 13 residues.

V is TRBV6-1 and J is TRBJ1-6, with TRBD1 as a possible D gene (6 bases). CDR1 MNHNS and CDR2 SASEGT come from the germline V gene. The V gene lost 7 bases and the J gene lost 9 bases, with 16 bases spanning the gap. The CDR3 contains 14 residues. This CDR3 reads CASTTGTWSSPLHF. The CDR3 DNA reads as TGTGCCAGCACCACCGGGACATGGAGTTCACCCCTCCACTTT.

CDR3 protein: CASMQRGATDTQYF. The CDR3 DNA reads TGTGCCAGCATGCAGCGGGGGGCCACAGATACGCAGTATTTT. The chain links TRBV2 to TRBJ2-3; 9 bases line up with TRBD2. This CDR3 region has 14 residues. V was clipped by 7 bases and J by 2 bases; unmatched bases: 4. The germline V gene encodes CDR1 SNHLY and CDR2 FYNNEI.

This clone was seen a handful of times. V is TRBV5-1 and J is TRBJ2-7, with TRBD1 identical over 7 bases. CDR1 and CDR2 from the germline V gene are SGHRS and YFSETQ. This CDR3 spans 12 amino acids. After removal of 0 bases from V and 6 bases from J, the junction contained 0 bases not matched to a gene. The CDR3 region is CASSLAGGEQYF. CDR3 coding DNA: TGCGCCAGCAGCTTGGCAGGGGGCGAGCAGTACTTC.

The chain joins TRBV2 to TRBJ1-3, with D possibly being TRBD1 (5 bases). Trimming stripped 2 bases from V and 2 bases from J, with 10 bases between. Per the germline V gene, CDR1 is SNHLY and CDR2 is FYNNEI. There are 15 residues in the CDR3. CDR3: CASSESIGAGNTIYF. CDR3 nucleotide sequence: TGTGCCAGCAGTGAATCTATAGGGGCTGGAAACACCATATATTTT.

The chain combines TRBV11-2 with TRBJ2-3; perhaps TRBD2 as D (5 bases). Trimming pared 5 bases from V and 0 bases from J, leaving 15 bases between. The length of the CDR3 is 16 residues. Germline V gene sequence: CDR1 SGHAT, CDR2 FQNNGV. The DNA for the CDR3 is TGTGCCAGCAGCCCGCCGGAACTAGGAAGCACAGATACGCAGTATTTT. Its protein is CASSPPELGSTDTQYF.

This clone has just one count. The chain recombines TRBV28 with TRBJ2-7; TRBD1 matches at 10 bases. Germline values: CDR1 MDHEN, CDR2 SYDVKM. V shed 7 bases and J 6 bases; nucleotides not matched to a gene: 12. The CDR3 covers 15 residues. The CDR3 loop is CASTPGTGAPLEQYF. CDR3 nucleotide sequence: TGTGCCAGCACCCCGGGGACAGGGGCCCCCCTCGAGCAGTACTTC.

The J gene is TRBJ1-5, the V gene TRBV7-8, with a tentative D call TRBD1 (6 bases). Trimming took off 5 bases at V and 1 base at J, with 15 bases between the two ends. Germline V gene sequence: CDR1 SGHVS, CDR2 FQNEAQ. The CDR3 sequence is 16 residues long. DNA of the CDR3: TGTGCCAGCAGCCGAGGGACACCGCGCAGCAATCAGCCCCAGCATTTT. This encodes CASSRGTPRSNQPQHF.